A selection of T cell receptor beta chains follows, all from one sample in a study of T cell responses to AZD1222 COVID-19 vaccine. Profiling relied on immunoSEQ multiplex PCR, and the TCRdb table lists in-frame clones only, not all of them. The table records about 120,000 clones, around 90% of them present only once. This material consisted of peripheral blood, taken 28 days after the second dose of the MenACWY control vaccine. The source is an adult who received the MenACWY meningococcal vaccine as a control. The CDR3 runs from the conserved cysteine through the conserved F or W. Each record gives: D gene, J gene, clone size, V gene, CDR3 length, CDR3 protein, CDR3 DNA. D genes are given only for firm matches. Some rows mark clone size as missing; the rest say once, few, many or name a class of expanded clone.

-,TRBJ2-1,-,TRBV20-1,11,CSARLVHEQFF,TGCAGTGCTAGGTTAGTACATGAGCAGTTCTTC
TRBD2,TRBJ2-7,-,TRBV9,15,CASSVGGSGSDKQYF,TGTGCCAGCAGCGTAGGGGGTAGCGGGAGCGACAAGCAGTACTTC
-,TRBJ1-5,-,TRBV28,17,CASSLWSTGASNQPQHF,TGTGCCAGCAGTTTATGGTCTACGGGGGCTAGCAATCAGCCCCAGCATTTT
-,TRBJ2-7,-,TRBV5-6,14,CASSLLFGAVEQYF,TGTGCCAGCAGCTTGTTGTTCGGAGCAGTGGAGCAGTACTTC
-,TRBJ2-2,-,TRBV2,18,CASSAETGKWRNTGELFF,TGTGCCAGCAGTGCCGAAACAGGGAAATGGCGCAACACCGGGGAGCTGTTTTTT
TRBD2,TRBJ2-7,-,TRBV7-3,16,CASSGGLADRGYEQYF,TGTGCCAGCAGCGGCGGACTAGCGGATCGAGGATACGAGCAGTACTTC
-,TRBJ1-2,-,TRBV5-4,14,CASSSLLKEEGYTF,TGTGCCAGCAGCTCCCTATTGAAGGAGGAAGGCTACACCTTC
-,TRBJ2-1,once,TRBV11-3,13,CASSHDSYNEQFF,TGTGCCAGCAGCCATGACTCCTACAATGAGCAGTTCTTC
-,TRBJ2-1,-,TRBV20-1,11,CSVKSLNEQFF,TGCAGTGTCAAATCCCTCAATGAGCAGTTCTTC
TRBD1,TRBJ2-1,-,TRBV7-8,17,CASSQDPGQGSYNEQFF,TGTGCCAGCAGCCAAGATCCGGGACAGGGTTCCTACAATGAGCAGTTCTTC
-,TRBJ2-2,-,TRBV24-1,15,CATSARGGNTGELFF,TGTGCCACCAGTGCACGGGGCGGGAACACCGGGGAGCTGTTTTTT
TRBD1,TRBJ2-7,-,TRBV27,14,CASSPDRVRDEQYF,TGTGCCAGCAGCCCGGACAGGGTTAGGGACGAGCAGTACTTC
-,TRBJ1-3,-,TRBV5-5,16,CASNSGGTASGNTIYF,TGTGCCAGCAACTCGGGAGGGACGGCCTCTGGAAACACCATATATTTT
-,TRBJ1-1,-,TRBV7-8,14,CASTTGVGSPEAFF,TGTGCCAGCACCACCGGAGTGGGATCACCTGAAGCTTTCTTT
-,TRBJ1-2,-,TRBV29-1,16,CSVETGRDLWKSGYTF,TGCAGCGTTGAAACCGGGCGGGACTTATGGAAGAGTGGCTACACCTTC
-,TRBJ1-1,-,TRBV9,15,CASSPGTDPNTEAFF,TGTGCCAGCAGCCCGGGGACTGACCCGAACACTGAAGCTTTCTTT
-,TRBJ1-1,-,TRBV6-5,15,CASSLSRHSNTEAFF,TGTGCCAGCAGCCTATCCCGCCATTCGAACACTGAAGCTTTCTTT
-,TRBJ2-2,-,TRBV19,16,CASTFWGAANTGELFF,TGTGCCAGTACGTTTTGGGGGGCTGCGAACACCGGGGAGCTGTTTTTT
TRBD2,TRBJ2-7,-,TRBV7-2,17,CASSLDHVGAGYYEQYF,TGTGCCAGCAGCTTGGACCACGTGGGAGCGGGATACTACGAGCAGTACTTC
TRBD1,TRBJ2-3,-,TRBV12-5,15,CASGRGQGMTDTQYF,TGTGCTAGTGGTAGGGGACAGGGAATGACAGATACGCAGTATTTT
-,TRBJ1-3,-,TRBV28,13,CASTRGSGNTIYF,TGTGCCAGCACCCGGGGCAGTGGAAACACCATATATTTT
TRBD2,TRBJ2-3,-,TRBV5-1,11,CASSLTSGLYF,TGCGCCAGCAGCTTGACTAGCGGGCTGTATTTT
-,TRBJ1-3,-,TRBV25-1,15,CASSGVGGAGNTIYF,TGTGCCAGCAGTGGTGTGGGGGGGGCTGGAAACACCATATATTTT
-,TRBJ2-2,-,TRBV5-4,15,CASSLPGANTGELFF,TGTGCCAGCAGCTTGCCAGGGGCGAACACCGGGGAGCTGTTTTTT
-,TRBJ1-2,once,TRBV6-6,14,CASRLDGGGYGYTF,TGTGCCAGCAGACTGGACGGAGGGGGCTATGGCTACACCTTC
TRBD1,TRBJ1-2,once,TRBV2,15,CASSSVDRDGYGYTF,TGTGCCAGCAGTTCAGTCGACAGGGATGGGTATGGCTACACCTTC
-,TRBJ1-5,few,TRBV15,17,CATSRDRGWGSNQPQHF,TGTGCCACCAGCAGAGATAGGGGTTGGGGCAGCAATCAGCCCCAGCATTTT
-,TRBJ1-2,-,TRBV6-2/TRBV6-3,11,CASSYGGGYTF,TGTGCCAGCAGTTACGGGGGCGGCTACACCTTC
-,TRBJ1-1,-,TRBV5-4,14,CASSLGGVDTEAFF,TGTGCCAGCAGCTTGGGGGGCGTCGACACTGAAGCTTTCTTT
-,TRBJ1-5,once,TRBV9,13,CASARDGNQPQHF,TGTGCCAGCGCGAGGGATGGCAATCAGCCCCAGCATTTT
TRBD1,TRBJ2-3,-,TRBV6-2/TRBV6-3,17,CASSTDDRERYTDTQYF,TGTGCCAGCAGCACCGACGACAGGGAGCGATACACAGATACGCAGTATTTT
TRBD2,TRBJ2-2,-,TRBV3-1/TRBV3-2,17,CASSQELAGGLTGELFF,TGTGCCAGCAGCCAAGAATTAGCGGGGGGGCTCACCGGGGAGCTGTTTTTT
TRBD2,TRBJ2-3,-,TRBV7-6,18,CASSSLGTSGDSTDTQYF,TGTGCCAGCAGCTCCCTAGGGACTAGCGGAGATAGCACAGATACGCAGTATTTT
TRBD1,TRBJ2-3,-,TRBV24-1,16,CATSDPQGAFFDTQYF,TGTGCCACCAGTGATCCTCAGGGGGCGTTCTTTGATACGCAGTATTTT
TRBD1,TRBJ1-6,-,TRBV6-5,13,CASSRDSNSPLHF,TGTGCCAGCAGTCGGGACAGTAATTCACCCCTCCACTTT
TRBD1,TRBJ2-1,-,TRBV6-2/TRBV6-3,14,CASSTWTGGNEQFF,TGTGCCAGCAGTACCTGGACAGGGGGAAATGAGCAGTTCTTC
TRBD1,TRBJ1-2,-,TRBV4-3,16,CASSQVTGQGLGGYTF,TGCGCCAGCAGCCAAGTAACGGGACAGGGCTTGGGGGGCTACACCTTC
TRBD2,TRBJ2-1,-,TRBV11-2,16,CASSPPGSGGADEQFF,TGTGCCAGCAGCCCCCCAGGAAGCGGGGGGGCGGATGAGCAGTTCTTC
-,TRBJ2-7,-,TRBV6-2/TRBV6-3,13,CASSYKAPYEQYF,TGTGCCAGCAGTTACAAGGCCCCCTACGAGCAGTACTTC
TRBD1,TRBJ1-5,-,TRBV10-3,16,CAISETGGRGNQPQHF,TGTGCCATCAGTGAGACAGGGGGCAGGGGCAATCAGCCCCAGCATTTT
-,TRBJ2-3,-,TRBV7-3,14,CASSPGHGGDTQYF,TGTGCCAGCAGCCCCGGACATGGCGGGGATACGCAGTATTTT
-,TRBJ2-1,-,TRBV7-2,15,CASSLGPTSGADQFF,TGTGCCAGCAGCTTAGGTCCGACCTCTGGGGCAGATCAGTTCTTC
-,TRBJ1-3,-,TRBV18,19,CASSPGPGAKYSSGNTIYF,TGTGCCAGCTCACCAGGACCAGGGGCAAAGTATTCCTCTGGAAACACCATATATTTT
-,TRBJ2-3,-,TRBV10-3,15,CAISDRTESTDTQYF,TGTGCCATCAGTGATCGGACAGAGAGCACAGATACGCAGTATTTT
TRBD1,TRBJ1-2,-,TRBV28,14,CASQRGDSNYGYTF,TGTGCCTCACAGCGTGGGGACAGTAACTATGGCTACACCTTC
TRBD1,TRBJ2-7,-,TRBV7-9,16,CASSWGQGTRAYEQYF,TGTGCCAGCAGCTGGGGACAGGGGACACGCGCCTACGAGCAGTACTTC
TRBD1,TRBJ1-3,once,TRBV4-3,15,CASSQSGGWGNTIYF,TGCGCCAGCAGCCAATCAGGGGGCTGGGGAAACACCATATATTTT
-,TRBJ1-1,-,TRBV6-2/TRBV6-3,15,CASSYLGILNTEAFF,TGTGCCAGCAGTTACCTGGGGATCTTAAATACTGAAGCTTTCTTT
TRBD2,TRBJ2-1,-,TRBV30,15,CAWRRLAGGSNEQFF,TGTGCCTGGAGGAGACTAGCGGGAGGAAGTAATGAGCAGTTCTTC
-,TRBJ2-5,once,TRBV7-2,14,CASSLVGGAETQYF,TGTGCCAGCAGCTTAGTTGGGGGCGCAGAGACCCAGTACTTC
TRBD2,TRBJ2-3,-,TRBV10-3,16,CAIREVAGGSTDTQYF,TGTGCCATCAGGGAAGTGGCGGGGGGCTCCACAGATACGCAGTATTTT
-,TRBJ2-7,-,TRBV6-4,15,CASSERGPLSYEQYF,TGTGCCAGCAGTGAGAGGGGCCCTCTCTCCTACGAGCAGTACTTC